These 19 T cell receptor beta chains were sequenced from one sample in a study of radiation and T cells in renal cell carcinoma. Time point described: baseline pretreatment blood. Treatment given: 15 Gy SBRT to primary tumor, nephrectomy 4 weeks later. Here immunoSEQ multiplex PCR was the method, and the copy in TCRdb shows in-frame clones only, minus some. This table has 120,000 to 150,000 clones, about nine tenths appearing once. The sample consisted of blood, taken from a patient whose treatment included radiotherapy and nephrectomy. These receptors all come from a woman in her 70s with renal cell carcinoma.

The J gene is TRBJ2-2, the V gene TRBV6-1, with D uncertain. Trimming stripped 6 bases from V and 1 base from J, with 9 bases between. Germline V gene sequence: CDR1 MNHNS, CDR2 SASEGT. CDR3 length: 14 amino acids. The CDR3 reads CASRENRNTGELFF. In nucleotides, the CDR3 is TGTGCCAGCAGAGAAAACAGGAACACCGGGGAGCTGTTTTTT.

The rearrangement links TRBV18 to TRBJ1-2; D gene uncertain. V lost 2 bases and J 8 bases, leaving 9 bases between the germline ends. Germline CDR1 KGHSH, CDR2 LQKENI. The CDR3 covers 12 residues. DNA for the CDR3: TGTGCCAGCTCACCAAATGAGCGGGGCTACACCTTC. This gives the protein CASSPNERGYTF.

This rearrangement joins TRBV5-4 to TRBJ1-2; 8 bases are shared with TRBD1. V shed 1 base and J 6 bases; nucleotides not matched to a gene: 5. The CDR3 consists of 14 residues. The V gene's germline CDR1 is SGHNT and CDR2 YYREEE (reference sequence). CDR3 nucleotide sequence: TGTGCCAGCAGCTTGAACCAGGGGGCGAATGGCTACACCTTC. Protein: CASSLNQGANGYTF.

This chain joins TRBV25-1 and TRBJ1-1; D gene ambiguous. Trimming left V 1 base short and J 3 bases short, with 6 bases between. Germline-derived CDR1 and CDR2 are MGHDK and SYGVNS. The CDR3 runs 13 residues. The CDR3 DNA sequence: TGTGCCAGCAGTGAATCGTGGTACACTGAAGCTTTCTTT. Translating gives CASSESWYTEAFF. Using reference TRBV25-1 and TRBJ1-1 for the parts outside the CDR3, the full variable domain is EADIYQTPRYLVIGTGKKITLECSQTMGHDKMYWYQQDPGMELHLIHYSYGVNSTEKGDLSSESTVSRIRTEHFPLTLESARPSHTSQYLCASSESWYTEAFFGQGTRLTVV.

The rearrangement uses TRBV5-6 and TRBJ2-4; no clear D gene. V lost 7 bases and J lost 0, with 5 bases in between. This CDR3 has 12 amino acids. Germline assignment: CDR1 SGHDT and CDR2 YYEEEE. This CDR3 is CASRGAKNIQYF. In nucleotides, the CDR3 is TGTGCCAGCCGCGGAGCCAAAAACATTCAGTACTTC.

The genes are TRBV9 and TRBJ1-4, with a possible D match to TRBD1 (6 bases). CDR1 is SGDLS and CDR2 is YYNGEE in the germline V gene. V lost 2 bases, J lost 2 bases, and 10 bases lay in between. The CDR3 extends over 15 amino acids. CDR3 bases: TGTGCCAGCAGCGTGTTGGGGGCGACTAATGAAAAACTGTTTTTT. Residues: CASSVLGATNEKLFF.

The V call is TRBV5-1, the J call TRBJ1-5; D call uncertain. CDR3 length equals 15 residues. V shed 0 bases and J shed 7 bases, with 14 bases lying between them. From germline, CDR1 is SGHRS and CDR2 YFSETQ. The DNA for the CDR3 is TGCGCCAGCAGCTTGGATCCAGATCGAGGGCAGCCCCAGCATTTT. It codes for CASSLDPDRGQPQHF.

This chain links TRBV28 with TRBJ2-7; the D is unclear. V was clipped by 2 bases and J by 0 bases, with 8 bases between them. This CDR3 is built from 14 residues. Germline lookup yields CDR1 MDHEN and CDR2 SYDVKM. CDR3 loop: CASSLVGSSYEQYF. CDR3 DNA sequence: TGTGCCAGCAGTTTAGTCGGTAGCTCCTACGAGCAGTACTTC.

The chain uses TRBV5-6 and TRBJ2-4; 7 bases are shared with TRBD1. The V and J ends lost 5 bases and 1 base, in that order; junction bases with no gene match: 9. Per the germline V gene, CDR1 is SGHDT and CDR2 is YYEEEE. This CDR3 has 16 residues. DNA for the CDR3: TGTGCCAGCAGGAAACAGGGGACGAGGGCCAAAAACATTCAGTACTTC. It specifies CASRKQGTRAKNIQYF.

V and J are TRBV27 and TRBJ1-1; D remains unclear. V was trimmed by 3 bases and J by 1 base, leaving 12 bases between them. CDR1 is MNHEY, CDR2 SMNVEV, per germline (reference sequence). This CDR3 contains 15 residues. The CDR3 region is CASSFRSFPNTEAFF. In DNA, the CDR3 is TGTGCCAGCAGTTTTAGGAGTTTCCCGAACACTGAAGCTTTCTTT.

This chain connects TRBV2 to TRBJ1-6; TRBD1 is a possible D gene (5 bases). The germline CDR1 and CDR2 sequences are SNHLY and FYNNEI. The CDR3 consists of 15 residues. V lost 5 bases and J 10 bases, leaving 18 bases between the germline ends. CDR3 residues: CASSRTVDAGSPLHF. DNA for the CDR3: TGTGCCAGCAGTCGGACTGTGGACGCAGGGTCACCCCTCCACTTT.

This clone was seen only a few times. Additional DNA sequences in this sample encode the identical CDR3. The chain carries TRBV19 and TRBJ1-1, with TRBD1 matching 8 bases. With V trimmed by 5 bases and J by 2 bases, 4 bases remained unmatched. CDR3 length: 14 residues. Germline loops: CDR1 LNHDA, CDR2 SQIVND (reference sequence). The CDR3 region is CASSLGTGNTEAFF. The DNA of the CDR3 is TGTGCCAGTAGTTTAGGGACAGGAAACACTGAAGCTTTCTTT. Together with reference TRBV19 and TRBJ1-1, the CDR3 gives the full variable domain: DGGITQSPKYLFRKEGQNVTLSCEQNLNHDAMYWYRQDPGQGLRLIYYSQIVNDFQKGDIAEGYSVSREKKESFPLTVTSAQKNPTAFYLCASSLGTGNTEAFFGQGTRLTVV.

This chain uses TRBV6-1 with TRBJ2-1; 12 positions agree with TRBD2. CDR1 and CDR2 from the germline V gene are MNHNS and SASEGT. The CDR3 has 14 residues. The V and J ends lost 7 bases and 9 bases, in that order; junction bases with no gene match: 7. In DNA form, the CDR3 reads TGTGCCAGCACCCCCCTAGCGGGGGGGTCTGAGCAGTTCTTC. Protein sequence: CASTPLAGGSEQFF.

This clone was found many times. The V call is TRBV30, the J call TRBJ2-7; D may correspond to TRBD1 or TRBD2 (5 bases each). The germline gives CDR1 GTSNPN, CDR2 SVGIG (reference sequence). The CDR3 is made up of 15 amino acids. Trimming left V 0 bases short and J 6 bases short, with 18 bases between. The CDR3 reads CAWSVLPGGGSEQYF. CDR3 in DNA: TGTGCCTGGAGTGTACTTCCGGGTGGGGGTAGCGAGCAGTACTTC.

This sequence joins TRBV2 and TRBJ1-1; possible D gene TRBD1, 6 bases. CDR3 length: 13 residues. Germline V lookup: CDR1 SNHLY, CDR2 FYNNEI. Trimming stripped 8 bases from V and 4 bases from J, with 14 bases between. The CDR3 DNA reads as TGTGCCAGCGTCTTTGGGGGCTCCACTGAAGCTTTCTTT. It is translated as CASVFGGSTEAFF.

This clone came up a few times. The chain recombines TRBV29-1 with TRBJ1-1; D ambiguous. The CDR3 has 12 residues. V lost 6 bases and J 4 bases, leaving 12 bases between the germline ends. Germline V gene sequence: CDR1 SQVTM, CDR2 ANQGSEA. The CDR3: CSVVTESTEAFF. CDR3 DNA: TGCAGCGTCGTCACGGAGAGCACTGAAGCTTTCTTT.

The V gene is TRBV4-1, the J gene TRBJ2-7; either TRBD1 or TRBD2 may fit D (5 bases each). The CDR3 loop spans 17 amino acids. Trimming removed 2 bases at V and 3 bases at J, with 20 bases between. The germline V gene encodes CDR1 MGHRA and CDR2 YSYEKL. The CDR3 protein is CASSQTSATGTGYEQYF. In nucleotides, the CDR3 is TGCGCCAGCAGCCAAACAAGCGCTACCGGGACGGGCTACGAGCAGTACTTC.

The rearrangement joins TRBV29-1 to TRBJ1-3, with 7 bases identical to TRBD1. V lost 4 bases to trimming and J lost 2 bases; unmatched junction nucleotides: 2. CDR3 length: 13 amino acids. Germline-derived CDR1 and CDR2 are SQVTM and ANQGSEA. In nucleotides, the CDR3 is TGCAGCGTTGGGGACAGCGCTGGAAACACCATATATTTT. The encoded protein is CSVGDSAGNTIYF.

The CDR3 coding sequence is TGTGCCAGCAGTCCCGGGACGGTCTATGGCTACACCTTC. Translation gives CASSPGTVYGYTF. The rearrangement links TRBV27 to TRBJ1-2, with D possibly being TRBD1 (5 bases). The CDR3 runs to 13 residues. V shed 5 bases and J shed 4 bases, with 11 bases lying between them. Germline assignment: CDR1 MNHEY and CDR2 SMNVEV (reference sequence).